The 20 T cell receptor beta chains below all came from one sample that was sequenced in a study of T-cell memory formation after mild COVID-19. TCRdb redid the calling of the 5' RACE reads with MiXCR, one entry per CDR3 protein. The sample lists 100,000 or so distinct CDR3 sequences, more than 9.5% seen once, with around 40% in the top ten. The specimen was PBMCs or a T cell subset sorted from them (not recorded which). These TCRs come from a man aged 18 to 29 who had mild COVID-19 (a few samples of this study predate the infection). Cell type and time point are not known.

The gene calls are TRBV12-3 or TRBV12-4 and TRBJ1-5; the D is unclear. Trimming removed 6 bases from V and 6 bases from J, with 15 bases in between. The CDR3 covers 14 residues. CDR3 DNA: TGTGCCAGCAGATATCCAGGAGGCAGTCAGCCCCAGCATTTT. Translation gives CASRYPGGSQPQHF.

CDR3 coding DNA: TGCGCCAGCAGCCAAGATGTGACGGGGGGGTTCCAAGAGACCCAGTACTTC. It codes for CASSQDVTGGFQETQYF. The V call is TRBV4-3, the J call TRBJ2-5; 8 bases line up with TRBD2. Per the germline V gene, CDR1 is LGHNA and CDR2 is YSLEER. V gave up 0 bases and J gave up 1 base; unmatched junction bases: 7. The CDR3 loop spans 17 amino acids.

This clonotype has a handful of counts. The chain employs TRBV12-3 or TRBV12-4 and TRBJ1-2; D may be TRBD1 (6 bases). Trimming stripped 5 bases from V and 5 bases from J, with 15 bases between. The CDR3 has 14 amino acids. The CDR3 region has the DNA TGTGCCAGCAGTCCCGGGATGAGGGGGTATGGCTACACCTTC. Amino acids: CASSPGMRGYGYTF.

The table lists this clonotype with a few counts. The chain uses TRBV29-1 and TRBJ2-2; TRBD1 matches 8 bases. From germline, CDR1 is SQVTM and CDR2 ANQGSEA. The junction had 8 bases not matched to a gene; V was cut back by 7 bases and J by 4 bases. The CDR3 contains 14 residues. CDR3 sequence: CSARTGLGTGELFF. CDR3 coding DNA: TGCAGCGCCAGGACAGGGCTCGGCACCGGGGAGCTGTTTTTT.

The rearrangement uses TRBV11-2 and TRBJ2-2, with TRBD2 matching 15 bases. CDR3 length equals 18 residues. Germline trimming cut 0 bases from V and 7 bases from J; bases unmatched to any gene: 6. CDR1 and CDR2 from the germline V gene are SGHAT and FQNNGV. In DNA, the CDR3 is TGTGCCAGCAGCTTAGATCCCGGACTAGCGGGGGGGGACGGGGAGCTGTTTTTT. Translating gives CASSLDPGLAGGDGELFF.

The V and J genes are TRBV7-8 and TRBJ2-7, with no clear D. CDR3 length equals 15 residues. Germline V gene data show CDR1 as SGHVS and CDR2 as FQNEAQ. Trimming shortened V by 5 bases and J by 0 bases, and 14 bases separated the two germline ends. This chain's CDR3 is CASSMRLGHSYEQYV. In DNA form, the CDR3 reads TGTGCCAGCAGCATGCGGCTGGGTCACTCCTACGAGCAGTACGTC.

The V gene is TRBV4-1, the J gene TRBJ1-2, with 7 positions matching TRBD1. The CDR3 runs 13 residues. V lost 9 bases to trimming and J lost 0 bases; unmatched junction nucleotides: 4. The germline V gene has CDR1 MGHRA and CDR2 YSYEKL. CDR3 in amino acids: CASRGTANYGYTF. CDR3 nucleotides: TGCGCCAGTCGGGGGACAGCTAACTATGGCTACACCTTC.

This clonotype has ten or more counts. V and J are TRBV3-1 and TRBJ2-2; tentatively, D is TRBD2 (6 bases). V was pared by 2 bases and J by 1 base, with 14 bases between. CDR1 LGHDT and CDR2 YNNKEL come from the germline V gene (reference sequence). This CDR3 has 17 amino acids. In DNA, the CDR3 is TGTGCCAGCAGCCAATACCCCCCCGGGGGGAACACCGGGGAGCTGTTTTTT. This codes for CASSQYPPGGNTGELFF.

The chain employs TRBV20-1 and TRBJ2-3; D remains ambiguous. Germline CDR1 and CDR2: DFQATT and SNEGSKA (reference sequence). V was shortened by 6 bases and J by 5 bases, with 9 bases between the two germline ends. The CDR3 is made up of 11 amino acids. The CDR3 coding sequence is TGCAGTGCCCTGGTCATAGATACGCAGTATTTT. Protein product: CSALVIDTQYF.

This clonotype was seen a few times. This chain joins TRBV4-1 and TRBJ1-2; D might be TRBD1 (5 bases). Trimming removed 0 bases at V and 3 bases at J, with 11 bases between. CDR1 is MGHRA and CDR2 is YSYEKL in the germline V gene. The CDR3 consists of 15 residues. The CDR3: CASSQDSSTDYGYTF. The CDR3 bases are TGCGCCAGCAGCCAAGATTCCTCGACAGACTATGGCTACACCTTC.

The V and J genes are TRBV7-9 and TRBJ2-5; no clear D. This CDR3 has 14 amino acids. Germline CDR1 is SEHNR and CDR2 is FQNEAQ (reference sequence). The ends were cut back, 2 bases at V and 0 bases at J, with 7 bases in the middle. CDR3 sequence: CASSLTANQETQYF. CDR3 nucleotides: TGTGCCAGCAGCTTAACAGCCAACCAAGAGACCCAGTACTTC.

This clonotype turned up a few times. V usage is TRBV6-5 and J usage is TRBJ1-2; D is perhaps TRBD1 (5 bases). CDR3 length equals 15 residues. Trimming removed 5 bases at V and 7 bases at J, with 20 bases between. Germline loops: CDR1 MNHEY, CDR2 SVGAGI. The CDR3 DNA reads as TGTGCCAGCAGTACGGATACGCAGGGACGTTTTGGCTACACCTTC. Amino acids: CASSTDTQGRFGYTF.

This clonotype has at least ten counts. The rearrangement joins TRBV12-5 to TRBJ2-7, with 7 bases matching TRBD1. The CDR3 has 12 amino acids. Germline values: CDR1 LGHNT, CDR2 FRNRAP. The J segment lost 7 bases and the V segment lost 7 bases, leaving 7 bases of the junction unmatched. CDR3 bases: TGTGCTAGTGCCTCGGACAGGTATGAGCAGTACTTC. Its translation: CASASDRYEQYF.

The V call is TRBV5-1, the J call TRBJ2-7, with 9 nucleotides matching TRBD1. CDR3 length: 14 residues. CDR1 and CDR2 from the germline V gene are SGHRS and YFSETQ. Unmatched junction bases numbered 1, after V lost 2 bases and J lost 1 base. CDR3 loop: CASSFGQGSYEQYF. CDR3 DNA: TGCGCCAGCAGCTTTGGACAGGGGTCCTACGAGCAGTACTTC.

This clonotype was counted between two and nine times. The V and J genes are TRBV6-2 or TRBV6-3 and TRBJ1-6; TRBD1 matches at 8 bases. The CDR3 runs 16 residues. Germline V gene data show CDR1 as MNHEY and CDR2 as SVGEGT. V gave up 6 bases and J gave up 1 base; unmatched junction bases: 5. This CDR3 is CASRQDRVSYNSPLHF. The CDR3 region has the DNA TGTGCCAGCAGACAGGACAGGGTGTCCTATAATTCACCCCTCCACTTT.

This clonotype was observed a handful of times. The CDR3 DNA is TGTGCCAGCAGTTACTCGATAGGAGGGGCAGGACAGCCCCAGCATTTT. Protein: CASSYSIGGAGQPQHF. V usage is TRBV6-2 or TRBV6-3 and J usage is TRBJ1-5; possible D gene TRBD1, 5 bases. Germline CDR1 MNHEY, CDR2 SVGEGT. Trimming cost V 0 bases and J 7 bases, with 16 bases left between them. This CDR3 comprises 16 residues.

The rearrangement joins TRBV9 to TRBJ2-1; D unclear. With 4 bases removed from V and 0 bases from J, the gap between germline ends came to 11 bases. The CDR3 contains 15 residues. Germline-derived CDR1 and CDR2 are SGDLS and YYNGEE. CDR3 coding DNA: TGTGCCAGCAGCCTCTCTCGGAGCTCCTACAATGAGCAGTTCTTC. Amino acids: CASSLSRSSYNEQFF.

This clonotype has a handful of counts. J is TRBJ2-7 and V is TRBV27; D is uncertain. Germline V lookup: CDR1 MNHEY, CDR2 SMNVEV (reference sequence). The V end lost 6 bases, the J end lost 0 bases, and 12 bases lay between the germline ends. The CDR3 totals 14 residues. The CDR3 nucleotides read TGTGCCAGCAGCAGGCGCAGGAGCTCCTACGAGCAGTACTTC. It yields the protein CASSRRRSSYEQYF.

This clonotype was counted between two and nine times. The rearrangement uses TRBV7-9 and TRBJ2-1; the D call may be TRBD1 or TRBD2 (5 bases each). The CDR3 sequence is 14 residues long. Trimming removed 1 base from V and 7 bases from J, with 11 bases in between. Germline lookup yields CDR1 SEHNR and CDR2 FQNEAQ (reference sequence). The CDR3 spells CASSLGGPLNEQFF. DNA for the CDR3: TGTGCCAGCAGCTTAGGGGGACCTCTGAATGAGCAGTTCTTC.

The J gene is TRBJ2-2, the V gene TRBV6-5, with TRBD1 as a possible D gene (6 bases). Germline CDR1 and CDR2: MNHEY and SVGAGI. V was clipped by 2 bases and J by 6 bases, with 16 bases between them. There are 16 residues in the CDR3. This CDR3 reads CASSYGAGDGPGELFF. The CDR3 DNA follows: TGTGCCAGCAGTTACGGGGCAGGGGACGGGCCCGGGGAGCTGTTTTTT.